These 20 T cell receptor beta chains originate from one sample sequenced in a study of control samples from healthy donors and cancer patients. TCRdb keeps only in-frame clones here, not all; method: immunoSEQ multiplex PCR. Among 190,000 or so clones listed, 85% to 95% were seen once. The specimen sequenced was blood. These receptor sequences come from a man younger than 35 in good health.

The V gene is TRBV18, the J gene TRBJ2-1; the D gene is possibly TRBD1 (6 bases). V lost 3 bases and J lost 4, with 16 bases in between. Looked up from germline, CDR1 is KGHSH and CDR2 is LQKENI. CDR3 size: 16 residues. CDR3 region: CASSPTAGEAYNEQFF. The CDR3 region has the DNA TGTGCCAGCTCACCCACCGCAGGGGAAGCGTACAATGAGCAGTTCTTC.

V is TRBV11-2 and J is TRBJ1-1, with D uncertain. Per germline, CDR1 SGHAT and CDR2 FQNNGV. CDR3 length equals 13 residues. Trimming shortened V by 5 bases and J by 6 bases, and 13 bases separated the two germline ends. CDR3 coding DNA: TGTGCCAGCAGCGCAAATGGGGTGGCTGAAGCTTTCTTT. Its translation is CASSANGVAEAFF.

The genes are TRBV24-1 and TRBJ2-1; D may be TRBD2 (5 bases). The V end lost 4 bases, the J end lost 5 bases, and 14 bases lay between the germline ends. This CDR3 is 15 amino acids long. Germline-derived CDR1 and CDR2 are KGHDR and SFDVKD. Here the CDR3 reads CATSEPNDGDNEQFF. As DNA, the CDR3 is TGTGCCACCAGTGAACCAAACGACGGGGACAATGAGCAGTTCTTC.

This clone was seen once. The chain links TRBV25-1 to TRBJ2-1; a possible D gene is TRBD2 (7 bases). The V end was cut by 2 bases, the J end by 10 bases, with 15 bases between. CDR1 is MGHDK and CDR2 is SYGVNS in the germline V gene. The CDR3 is made up of 14 amino acids. The CDR3 is CASSEVVSGGEQFF. The CDR3, as DNA: TGTGCCAGCAGTGAAGTGGTCTCGGGGGGCGAGCAGTTCTTC.

This rearrangement joins TRBV25-1 to TRBJ2-1; D uncertain. The ends were cut back, 1 base at V and 7 bases at J, with 5 bases in the middle. The length of the CDR3 is 12 residues. Germline CDR1 is MGHDK and CDR2 is SYGVNS. This chain's CDR3 is CASSELRNEQFF. For the CDR3, the DNA is TGTGCCAGCAGTGAATTGCGGAATGAGCAGTTCTTC.

The V gene is TRBV11-3, the J gene TRBJ2-5; TRBD2 aligns across 8 bases. Germline CDR1 is SGHNT and CDR2 is YENEEA. V trimming: 1 base; J trimming: 3 bases; junction bases outside the gene matches: 4. CDR3 size: 15 residues. The CDR3 region has the DNA TGTGCCAGCAGCTTAGCAGCGGGGGCTGAAGAGACCCAGTACTTC. It encodes CASSLAAGAEETQYF.

V and J are TRBV28 and TRBJ1-4, with a possible D match to TRBD1 (6 bases). This CDR3 comprises 15 residues. Germline lookup yields CDR1 MDHEN and CDR2 SYDVKM. Trimming pared 5 bases from V and 8 bases from J, leaving 18 bases between. In nucleotides, the CDR3 is TGTGCCAGCAGTCCCCTACAGGGAGGGAAAGAAAAACTGTTTTTT. Translated: CASSPLQGGKEKLFF.

The chain combines TRBV7-3 with TRBJ2-2; the D is unclear. V was cut by 8 bases and J by 4 bases, with 11 bases left in between. CDR3 length: 13 amino acids. Germline values: CDR1 SGHTA, CDR2 FQGTGA. Here the CDR3 DNA reads TGTGCCAGCCAACCCCTTGGCACCGGGGAGCTGTTTTTT. This codes for CASQPLGTGELFF.

DNA of the CDR3: TGCGCCAGCAGCCTGGGGACTGGGACGGCTGGAAACACCATATATTTT. Amino acid sequence: CASSLGTGTAGNTIYF. V usage is TRBV5-1 and J usage is TRBJ1-3, with a weak D call TRBD1 (5 bases). Germline V CDR1 and CDR2: SGHRS, YFSETQ. This CDR3 has 16 amino acids. Trimming took off 4 bases at V and 2 bases at J, with 16 bases between the two ends.

This chain links TRBV4-2 with TRBJ2-1; TRBD2 is a possible D gene (7 bases). The V gene lost 0 bases and the J gene lost 4 bases, with 13 bases spanning the gap. Germline V gene data show CDR1 as LGHNA and CDR2 as YNFKEQ. The CDR3 contains 16 residues. The CDR3 nucleotides are TGTGCCAGCAGCCAAGATGCGGGGGCTGTTTACAATGAGCAGTTCTTC. This codes for CASSQDAGAVYNEQFF.

This chain uses TRBV6-5 with TRBJ1-6; D is uncertain. Germline CDR1 and CDR2: MNHEY and SVGAGI. Trimming took off 0 bases at V and 7 bases at J, with 10 bases between the two ends. This CDR3 spans 15 amino acids. CDR3 DNA sequence: TGTGCCAGCAGTTACTCCGGACGAGCCAATTCACCCCTCCACTTT. This sequence encodes CASSYSGRANSPLHF.

V usage is TRBV7-2 and J usage is TRBJ2-1; D might be TRBD2 (7 bases). The germline V gene encodes CDR1 SGHTA and CDR2 FQGNSA. The CDR3 is 14 amino acids. V gave up 0 bases and J gave up 10 bases, with 13 bases separating them. CDR3 sequence (DNA): TGTGCCAGCAGCTTAGCGGGGGGGCTACGAGAGCAGTTCTTC. It yields the protein CASSLAGGLREQFF.

The chain has TRBV7-9 and TRBJ2-3; D possibly corresponds to TRBD2 (7 bases). This CDR3 is 16 amino acids long. V lost 5 bases, J lost 7 bases, and 22 bases lay in between. CDR1 is SEHNR, CDR2 FQNEAQ, per germline (reference sequence). This chain's CDR3 is CASSNPRVGGPYTQYF. Here the CDR3 DNA reads TGTGCCAGCAGCAATCCTAGGGTCGGGGGGCCTTATACGCAGTATTTT.

The chain employs TRBV4-1 and TRBJ1-5; D is possibly TRBD1 (5 bases). Trimming took 0 bases from V and 5 from J, leaving 17 bases between them. The length of the CDR3 is 17 residues. The germline CDR1 and CDR2 sequences are MGHRA and YSYEKL. For the CDR3, the DNA is TGCGCCAGCAGCCAAGATCAAACAGGTCGTAGGGATCAGCCCCAGCATTTT. This sequence encodes CASSQDQTGRRDQPQHF.

The chain links TRBV3-1 (or the pseudogene TRBV3-2) to TRBJ2-7, with TRBD1 matching 7 bases. The germline V gene encodes CDR1 LGHDT and CDR2 YNNKEL (reference sequence). Unmatched junction bases numbered 2, after V lost 1 base and J lost 2 bases. The CDR3 contains 14 residues. The chain's CDR3 is CASSQGDSTYEQYF. As DNA, the CDR3 is TGTGCCAGCAGCCAAGGGGACAGCACCTACGAGCAGTACTTC.

The gene calls are TRBV12-5 and TRBJ2-7; TRBD2 aligns across 12 bases. Germline CDR1 and CDR2: LGHNT and FRNRAP. J gave up 0 bases and V 0 bases, and 0 bases lay outside the gene matches. This CDR3 contains 16 residues. The CDR3 bases are TGTGCTAGTGGTTTGGTGGGACTAGCGGGCTCCTACGAGCAGTACTTC. Translation: CASGLVGLAGSYEQYF.

The rearrangement joins TRBV29-1 to TRBJ1-5; TRBD1 agrees at 9 bases. This CDR3 comprises 14 residues. J was trimmed by 1 base and V by 6 bases; bases with no gene match: 4. From germline, CDR1 is SQVTM and CDR2 ANQGSEA. This chain's CDR3 is CSVKTGGSNQPQHF. CDR3 DNA sequence: TGCAGCGTAAAAACAGGGGGCAGCAATCAGCCCCAGCATTTT.

The V gene is TRBV30, the J gene TRBJ2-5; no firm D call. The germline V gene encodes CDR1 GTSNPN and CDR2 SVGIG (reference sequence). The V end was cut by 0 bases, the J end by 5 bases, with 10 bases between. The length of the CDR3 is 13 residues. Written as DNA, the CDR3 is TGTGCCTGGAGTGTACTTGTGCGGGAGACCCAGTACTTC. It codes for CAWSVLVRETQYF.

The count of this clone is one. The rearrangement links TRBV5-8 to TRBJ1-5, with D possibly being TRBD1 (5 bases). Germline CDR1 is SGHTS and CDR2 is YDEGEE. This CDR3 contains 17 residues. V dropped 2 bases and J dropped 0 bases, with 15 bases sitting between them. The chain's CDR3 is CASSFRDGAHSNQPQHF. The CDR3 DNA reads TGTGCCAGCAGCTTTCGGGACGGAGCCCATAGCAATCAGCCCCAGCATTTT.

The CDR3 DNA sequence: TGCAGTGCTAGTGACCCAGGGTTGGGTGGCACTGAAGCTTTCTTT. Its translation: CSASDPGLGGTEAFF. The genes are TRBV20-1 and TRBJ1-1; tentative D call: TRBD1 (5 bases). Germline CDR1 is DFQATT and CDR2 is SNEGSKA (reference sequence). This CDR3 has 15 residues. Trimming shortened V by 3 bases and J by 4 bases, and 18 bases separated the two germline ends.